The 27 T cell receptor beta chains below were found in one sample sequenced in a study of T cells in Graves' hyperthyroidism and ophthalmopathy (dated by TCRdb to the late 2010s). Libraries were prepared through multiplex PCR. TCRdb lists the instrument as Illumina HiSeq 2000. The TCR beta CDR3 regions were amplified from RNA transcripts. For the first round of RT-PCR on the TCR CDR3, the HTBI primer set was used together with the Qiagen OneStep RT-PCR kit. TCRdb took the public reads, trimmed them with fastp at Q25, ran MiXCR for clone calling and kept in-frame beta chains. Rows are combined by CDR3 protein, so each entry shows the most common genes and DNA. The sample table records roughly 500,000 distinct CDR3 sequences; 46% of these occur just once. In total, the top ten clones hold 15% to 20% of the sample. The sample was peripheral blood or thyroid tissue (not recorded which). These receptors originate from an adult woman with Graves' disease, either hyperthyroidism or ophthalmopathy (not recorded which).

Regarding this clonotype: A much larger clone differs by one base, so this may be a read error. The chain has TRBV20-1 and TRBJ2-2, with a tentative D call TRBD2 (7 bases). This CDR3 has 14 residues. CDR1 is DFQATT and CDR2 is SNEGSKA in the germline V gene (reference sequence). CDR3 sequence (DNA): TGCAGTGCTTGGTCGTCTCGGGGGGCCGGGGGGCTGTTTTTT. Translation gives CSAWSSRGAGGLFF.

Worth noting for this clonotype: The junction does not match germline at one end; this may be a read error. This chain joins TRBV9 and TRBJ1-1; 7 bases match TRBD1. Looked up from germline, CDR1 is SGDLS and CDR2 is YYNGEE. CDR3 size: 11 residues. The CDR3 DNA sequence: TGTGCCAGCAGCCGCGGGACAGAAGCTTCCTTT. It encodes CASSRGTEASF.

The genes are TRBV6-5 and TRBJ1-1, with 9 bases identical to TRBD1. CDR1 MNHEY and CDR2 SVGAGI come from the germline V gene. CDR3 length: 14 amino acids. The ends lost 6 bases at V and 8 bases at J; junction bases unmatched: 10. CDR3 residues: CASSRSTTGGEAFF. Written as DNA, the CDR3 is TGTGCCAGCAGCCGAAGCACGACAGGGGGAGAAGCTTTCTTT.

This clonotype was counted ten times or more. The chain employs TRBV6-5 and TRBJ2-6; D is perhaps TRBD1 (6 bases). CDR1 and CDR2 (germline): MNHEY, SVGAGI. This CDR3 has 17 residues. Trimming stripped 1 base from V and 2 bases from J, with 12 bases between. The CDR3 region is CASSYFSQGTGANVLTF. The CDR3 DNA is TGTGCCAGCAGTTACTTTTCCCAGGGGACTGGGGCCAACGTCCTGACTTTC.

The gene calls are TRBV2 and TRBJ1-5; no reliable D call. This CDR3 is 13 amino acids long. In germline, CDR1 is SNHLY, CDR2 FYNNEI. The V end was cut by 3 bases, the J end by 5 bases, with 8 bases between. The CDR3 DNA is TGTGCCAGCAGTGAGGGAATGGATCAGCCCCAGCATTTT. Translating it yields CASSEGMDQPQHF.

This clonotype appeared a single time. The chain couples TRBV9 to TRBJ1-1; possible D gene TRBD1, 6 bases. Trimming shortened V by 4 bases and J by 5 bases, and 24 bases separated the two germline ends. Germline lookup yields CDR1 SGDLS and CDR2 YYNGEE. This CDR3 is 17 amino acids long. The CDR3 protein is CASSSLGGGAGQTEAFF. CDR3 DNA: TGTGCCAGCAGCTCCCTAGGTGGGGGCGCCGGACAGACTGAAGCTTTCTTT.

The chain carries TRBV7-9 and TRBJ1-1; D gene unclear. V was trimmed by 6 bases and J by 8 bases, leaving 10 bases between them. This CDR3 has 11 amino acids. The germline V gene has CDR1 SEHNR and CDR2 FQNEAQ (reference sequence). The CDR3 DNA is TGTGCCAGCAGGCGGCGGCCAGAAGCTTTCTTT. Translation: CASRRRPEAFF.

The J gene is TRBJ2-2, the V gene TRBV7-2; 8 bases fit TRBD2. Germline CDR1 reads SGHTA; CDR2 reads FQGNSA. The CDR3 loop spans 16 amino acids. The V and J ends lost 6 bases and 4 bases, in that order; junction bases with no gene match: 10. The CDR3 nucleotides read TGTGCCAGCAGATCTTTCGCGGGAGGAACCACCGGGGAGCTGTTTTTT. This translates into CASRSFAGGTTGELFF.

This clonotype has a count of ten or more. The CDR3 loop reads CSLGRLRGRYTEAFF. DNA for the CDR3: TGCAGCCTTGGTCGGTTGAGGGGGCGATACACTGAAGCTTTCTTT. The V call is TRBV29-1, the J call TRBJ1-1; 7 bases agree with TRBD1. The CDR3 runs to 15 residues. Germline-derived CDR1 and CDR2 are SQVTM and ANQGSEA. Trimming removed 8 bases from V and 3 bases from J; junction bases left unmatched: 15.

This clonotype came up many times. The chain recombines TRBV13 with TRBJ2-7, with 8 bases matching TRBD2. V dropped 0 bases and J dropped 1; count of bases not matched to a gene: 5. The CDR3 has 16 residues. Germline CDR1 PRHDT, CDR2 FYEKMQ (reference sequence). The CDR3 nucleotides read TGTGCCAGCAGCTTAGGGAGAGTAGCGGGATCCTACGAGCAGTACTTC. This codes for CASSLGRVAGSYEQYF.

This clonotype showed up just once. The rearrangement joins TRBV5-6 to TRBJ1-1; possible D gene TRBD1, 5 bases. V gave up 3 bases and J gave up 3 bases, with 12 bases separating them. CDR3 length: 14 amino acids. Germline-derived CDR1 and CDR2 are SGHDT and YYEEEE. In DNA form, the CDR3 reads TGTGCCAGCAGCTGGGGGGGTAGGGACACTGAAGCTTTCTTT. It encodes CASSWGGRDTEAFF.

The J gene is TRBJ1-1, the V gene TRBV2; D ambiguous. The CDR3 is 12 residues long. V lost 6 bases to trimming and J lost 7 bases, with 12 bases between them. Germline values: CDR1 SNHLY, CDR2 FYNNEI. CDR3 region: CASRAEAFEAFF. In nucleotides, the CDR3 is TGTGCCAGCAGGGCAGAGGCCTTTGAAGCTTTCTTT.

About this clonotype itself: This could be a read error, since a much larger clone is one nucleotide away. The gene calls are TRBV5-1 and TRBJ2-7; tentatively, D is TRBD1 (7 bases). The germline gives CDR1 SGHRS, CDR2 YFSETQ. The CDR3 is 15 residues long. Deletions cut 6 bases from V and 2 bases from J, with 18 bases between. As DNA, the CDR3 is TGCGCCAGCACCCGAGGGGGCGGGACCCCCTACGAGCAGTACTTC. Protein sequence: CASTRGGGTPYEQYF.

The chain joins TRBV15 to TRBJ1-2; D is uncertain. Trimming took off 9 bases at V and 7 bases at J, with 21 bases between the two ends. The CDR3 consists of 14 residues. From germline, CDR1 is LNHNV and CDR2 YYDKDF (reference sequence). The CDR3 is CATTTSGSESGYTF. The CDR3 DNA follows: TGTGCCACTACCACTAGCGGGAGTGAGAGTGGCTACACCTTC.

The chain couples TRBV7-9 to TRBJ1-6, with unresolved D. Germline V gene data show CDR1 as SEHNR and CDR2 as FQNEAQ (reference sequence). V lost 5 bases, J lost 5 bases, and 10 bases lay in between. This CDR3 spans 14 amino acids. CDR3 sequence reads: CASSQRTDNSPLHF. The CDR3 DNA follows: TGTGCCAGCAGCCAAAGGACGGATAATTCACCCCTCCACTTT.

The chain employs TRBV29-1 and TRBJ1-2; D is uncertain. V shed 3 bases and J shed 4 bases, with 12 bases lying between them. Germline-derived CDR1 and CDR2 are SQVTM and ANQGSEA. The CDR3 is made up of 13 amino acids. The chain's CDR3 is CSVEAGTLYGYTF. CDR3 nucleotide sequence: TGCAGCGTTGAGGCAGGAACCCTCTATGGCTACACCTTC.

This chain links TRBV11-2 with TRBJ1-4, with 10 nucleotides matching TRBD1. The V gene end was trimmed by 1 base and the J gene end by 0 bases; junction bases not matched to a gene: 2. The germline CDR1 and CDR2 sequences are SGHAT and FQNNGV. CDR3 size: 17 residues. The CDR3 region has the DNA TGTGCCAGCAGCTTAGTCGGACAGGGGGCAACTAATGAAAAACTGTTTTTT. Protein sequence: CASSLVGQGATNEKLFF. Combining the CDR3 with reference TRBV11-2 and TRBJ1-4 gives the whole variable domain EAGVAQSPRYKIIEKRQSVAFWCNPISGHATLYWYQQILGQGPKLLIQFQNNGVVDDSQLPKDRFSAERLKGVDSTLKIQPAKLEDSAVYLCASSLVGQGATNEKLFFGSGTQLSVL.

Remarks on this clonotype: This may be a read error: a much more frequent sequence differs by one nucleotide. The gene calls are TRBV27 and TRBJ2-3; D ambiguous. Between the trimmed V and J ends, which lost 5 bases and 1 base, there was a span of 7 bases. There are 13 residues in the CDR3. Germline assignment: CDR1 MNHEY and CDR2 SMNVEV (reference sequence). DNA for the CDR3: TGTGCCAGCAGTCAATACGGCACAGATACGCAGTATTTT. Protein sequence: CASSQYGTDTQYF.

The genes are TRBV29-1 and TRBJ1-1; 8 bases map to TRBD1. The germline V gene encodes CDR1 SQVTM and CDR2 ANQGSEA. J was trimmed by 1 base and V by 8 bases; bases with no gene match: 3. This CDR3 contains 12 residues. This CDR3 is CSSGQGNTEAFF. For the CDR3, the DNA is TGCAGCTCTGGACAGGGGAACACTGAAGCTTTCTTT.

With regard to this clonotype: A much larger clone lies a single base off, so this may be a read error. The gene calls are TRBV7-3 and TRBJ2-5, with D possibly TRBD1 on 5 matching bases. Germline CDR1 SGHTA, CDR2 FQGTGA. This CDR3 contains 16 residues. The CDR3 loop reads CASSQAKTAQRETQYF. CDR3 coding DNA: TGCGCCAGCAGCCAAGCAAAGACAGCCCAGAGGGAGACCCAGTACTTC.

This clonotype has at least ten counts. The J gene is TRBJ1-5, the V gene TRBV19; D uncertain. The CDR3 is made up of 15 amino acids. Germline CDR1 LNHDA, CDR2 SQIVND (reference sequence). Trimming shortened V by 1 base and J by 6 bases, and 13 bases separated the two germline ends. The CDR3 region has the DNA TGTGCCAGTAGTATAGTCGGTTCCCGGATTCAGCCCCAGCATTTT. Its translation: CASSIVGSRIQPQHF.

The rearrangement joins TRBV20-1 to TRBJ2-7; 13 positions match TRBD2. CDR3 length: 16 amino acids. V gave up 0 bases and J gave up 3 bases; unmatched junction bases: 5. CDR1 is DFQATT, CDR2 SNEGSKA, per germline (reference sequence). This CDR3 reads CSARDVTSGRYYEQYF. CDR3 in DNA: TGCAGTGCTAGAGATGTGACTAGCGGGAGGTACTACGAGCAGTACTTC.

A word on this clonotype: This could be a read error, since a much larger clone is one nucleotide away. The chain couples TRBV10-3 to TRBJ1-2; 12 nucleotides match TRBD1. The CDR3 consists of 15 residues. Germline V CDR1 and CDR2: ENHRY, SYGVKD. This CDR3 is CASSSPGQGAYGYTF. CDR3 DNA sequence: TGTGCCAGCAGTTCTCCGGGACAGGGGGCGTATGGCTACACCTTC.

This clonotype was seen only once. The rearrangement links TRBV14 to TRBJ2-2; 8 nucleotides match TRBD2. The germline V gene encodes CDR1 SGHDN and CDR2 FVKESK. The CDR3 covers 16 residues. Germline trimming cut 5 bases from V and 11 bases from J; bases unmatched to any gene: 16. The CDR3 DNA follows: TGTGCCAGCAGCTTGCACGGGACTAGATTCCCCTACGAGCTGTTTTTT. The encoded protein is CASSLHGTRFPYELFF.

In its sample, this clonotype was seen many times. The chain carries TRBV5-5 and TRBJ1-1; no clear D. The CDR3 has 14 residues. The V end was cut by 6 bases, the J end by 1 base, with 13 bases between. Germline V gene data show CDR1 as SGHKS and CDR2 as YYEKEE (reference sequence). CDR3 amino acids: CASTEHGRNTEAFF. The CDR3 coding sequence is TGTGCCAGCACCGAGCACGGGAGGAACACTGAAGCTTTCTTT. The full variable domain, its missing parts supplied by reference TRBV5-5 and TRBJ1-1, is DAGVTQSPTHLIKTRGQQVTLRCSPISGHKSVSWYQQVLGQGPQFIFQYYEKEERGRGNFPDRFSARQFPNYSSELNVNALLLGDSALYLCASTEHGRNTEAFFGQGTRLTVV.

This clonotype was detected many times. The chain carries TRBV6-5 and TRBJ1-3; TRBD1 matches 7 bases. CDR3 length equals 14 residues. Germline CDR1 reads MNHEY; CDR2 reads SVGAGI. The V and J ends lost 6 bases and 0 bases, in that order; junction bases with no gene match: 2. CDR3 region: CASRRDSSGNTIYF. DNA of the CDR3: TGTGCCAGCAGGAGGGACAGCTCTGGAAACACCATATATTTT.

The V gene is TRBV7-2, the J gene TRBJ1-4, with D hard to call. CDR1 and CDR2 (germline): SGHTA, FQGNSA. There are 14 residues in the CDR3. V was clipped by 5 bases and J by 4 bases, with 11 bases between them. CDR3 in DNA: TGTACCAGCAGCGGAAGGGCATATAATGAAAAACTGTTTTTT. Translated: CTSSGRAYNEKLFF.